This T cell receptor (beta chain) stems from a study of Ad26.COV2.S vaccination and SARS-CoV-2 variants. Study conclusions and caveats: Non-spike TCR breadth was similar in vaccine and placebo recipients. There was a possibility that the TCR breadth and depth analyses underestimated total T cell responses. Substantial breadth was reported for post-vaccination spike-specific CD8+ and CD4+ T cells.

In its sample, this clone was seen a few times. Its specificity is unknown. The CDR3 totals 14 residues. With 4 bases removed from V and 8 bases from J, the gap between germline ends came to 17 bases. CDR1 LGHDT and CDR2 YNNKEL come from the germline V gene (reference sequence). Treatment meaning: about 20 received Ad26.COV2.S at low or high dose, single or two shots; a few received placebo; per-sample allocation not given. Following the first vaccine or placebo injection, samples were taken on day 63. The vaccine antigen was prefusion-stabilized Wuhan SARS-CoV-2 spike. Measured with immunoSEQ multiplex PCR; TCRdb has only the in-frame clones, and not every one. Among more than 300,000 clones listed, approximately 86% were seen once.

The sample in question was peripheral blood, obtained in a trial of Ad26.COV2.S vaccine versus placebo. The receptor was derived from a person between 18 and 65 years old who received the Ad26.COV2.S COVID-19 vaccine or a placebo. V usage is TRBV3-1 (or the pseudogene TRBV3-2) and J usage is TRBJ1-2, with a possible D match to TRBD1 (5 bases). Written as DNA, the CDR3 is TGTGCCAGCAGCCCCTCAGACAGTAAGGGGGGCTACACCTTC. Its translation is CASSPSDSKGGYTF.